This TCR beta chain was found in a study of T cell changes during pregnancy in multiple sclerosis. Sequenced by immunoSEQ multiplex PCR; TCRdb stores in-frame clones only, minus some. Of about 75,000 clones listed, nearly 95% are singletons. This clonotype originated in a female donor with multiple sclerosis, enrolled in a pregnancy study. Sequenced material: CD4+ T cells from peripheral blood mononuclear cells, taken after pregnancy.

The DNA for the CDR3 is TGTGCCAGTAGTATAGGGGGACTAGCGGGAGCGACAGATACGCAGTATTTT. Translation gives CASSIGGLAGATDTQYF. The chain uses TRBV19 and TRBJ2-3, with 14 bases identical to TRBD2. CDR1 and CDR2 from the germline V gene are LNHDA and SQIVND (reference sequence). V was pared by 1 base and J by 3 bases, with 3 bases of the junction left unmatched. CDR3 length: 17 residues.